Listed below are T cell receptor beta chains from one sample, sequenced in a study of response to subunit inactivated influenza vaccine. TCRdb called the RT-PCR reads again in MiXCR, with one record for every CDR3 protein. The data contain over 750,000 distinct CDR3 sequences, less than 25% of them seen just once; the ten biggest clones take up roughly 10%. This specimen consisted of PBMCs from blood, obtained 5 days after vaccination. The source is a man aged 50 or older who received an inactivated influenza vaccine. CDR3s include the opening cysteine and the closing phenylalanine or tryptophan. The D gene is left open where the match is weak. Size tells how often a clone was seen (once, few, many) or the class of an expanded clone, and some rows leave it out.

v_gene	j_gene	abundance	d_gene	CDR3aa	CDR3nt
TRBV20-1	TRBJ2-1	few	TRBD2	CSARAGLARYNEQFF	TGCAGTGCTAGGGCGGGACTAGCGAGGTACAATGAGCAGTTCTTC
TRBV12-3/TRBV12-4	TRBJ2-1	many	TRBD2	CASSTSGIYNEQFF	TGTGCCAGCAGCACTAGCGGGATCTACAATGAGCAGTTCTTC
TRBV20-1	TRBJ2-7	few	.	CSARDGTYEQYF	TGCAGTGCTAGGGACGGAACCTACGAGCAGTACTTC
TRBV6-1	TRBJ2-7	few	.	CASSPRPGGTYEQYF	TGTGCCAGCAGTCCCCGCCCCGGGGGTACGTACGAGCAGTACTTC
TRBV12-3/TRBV12-4	TRBJ1-4	few	.	CASSPGWRDEKLFF	TGTGCCAGCAGTCCCGGATGGCGTGATGAAAAACTGTTTTTT
TRBV7-9	TRBJ2-7	once	TRBD2	CASSFLGGFGNKQYF	TGTGCCAGCAGCTTCCTCGGGGGGTTCGGGAACAAGCAGTACTTC
TRBV3-1	TRBJ2-7	few	TRBD1	CASSQERQGASGYEQYF	TGTGCCAGCAGCCAAGAACGACAGGGAGCGTCCGGATACGAGCAGTACTTC
TRBV6-1	TRBJ2-1	few	.	CASSEYVQVSYNEQFF	TGTGCCAGCAGTGAATATGTACAGGTTTCCTACAATGAGCAGTTCTTC
TRBV28	TRBJ1-6	.	.	CASSQIRGPNSPLHF	TGTGCCAGCAGCCAAATCAGGGGACCGAATTCACCCCTCCACTTT
TRBV6-5	TRBJ2-2	few	TRBD2	CASSSAGENTGELFF	TGTGCCAGCAGTTCAGCGGGGGAGAACACCGGGGAGCTGTTTTTT
TRBV20-1	TRBJ2-7	few	TRBD2	CSARSYKRGDYEQYF	TGCAGTGCTAGATCCTATAAGCGGGGGGACTACGAGCAGTACTTC
TRBV10-3	TRBJ2-7	few	.	CATGDRPPYEQYF	TGTGCCACCGGAGACAGACCCCCCTACGAGCAGTACTTC
TRBV5-1	TRBJ2-1	few	TRBD1	CASSPSPGTGIYNEQFF	TGCGCCAGCAGCCCCTCGCCCGGGACAGGGATCTACAATGAGCAGTTCTTC
TRBV5-1	TRBJ1-4	.	TRBD1	CASRPITGGVKGAREKLFF	TGCGCCAGCAGACCGATCACAGGGGGCGTAAAGGGCGCACGTGAAAAACTGTTTTTT
TRBV4-2	TRBJ2-1	.	.	CASSQEGGGYNEQFF	TGTGCCAGCAGCCAAGAAGGAGGGGGTTACAATGAGCAGTTCTTC
TRBV29-1	TRBJ2-2	few	.	CSVVEVAGELFF	TGCAGCGTTGTTGAGGTCGCCGGGGAGCTGTTTTTT
TRBV18	TRBJ2-1	.	.	CASSPAESYNEQFF	TGTGCCAGCTCACCGGCGGAGTCCTACAATGAGCAGTTCTTC
TRBV9	TRBJ2-7	.	TRBD2	CASTKGLADSYEQYF	TGTGCCAGCACCAAGGGACTAGCGGACTCCTACGAGCAGTACTTC
TRBV24-1	TRBJ2-1	few	.	CATSDSYRDSSYNEQFF	TGTGCCACCAGTGATTCATATCGCGACAGCTCCTACAATGAGCAGTTCTTC
TRBV15	TRBJ2-3	.	.	CATSRYNDDRYF	TGTGCCACCAGCAGATATAACGACGATCGATATTTT
TRBV28	TRBJ2-3	few	TRBD2	CACWEAGGSDTQYF	TGTGCCTGCTGGGAGGCGGGGGGGTCAGATACGCAGTATTTT
TRBV3-1	TRBJ2-5	few	TRBD2	CASSRLAAQETQYF	TGTGCCAGCAGCCGACTAGCGGCTCAAGAGACCCAGTACTTC
TRBV3-1	TRBJ1-2	.	TRBD1	CASSPGTATPYGYTF	TGTGCCAGCAGCCCTGGGACAGCTACTCCCTATGGCTACACCTTC
TRBV25-1	TRBJ1-1	.	TRBD1	CASSGGWRDRQNTEAFF	TGTGCCAGCAGTGGGGGGTGGAGGGACAGGCAGAACACTGAAGCTTTCTTT
TRBV12-3/TRBV12-4	TRBJ1-6	few	.	CASSVGSSPLHF	TGTGCCAGCAGCGTAGGGAGTTCACCCCTCCACTTT
TRBV12-3/TRBV12-4	TRBJ2-2	many	TRBD1	CASSTGAGELFF	TGTGCCAGCAGCACAGGGGCCGGGGAGCTGTTTTTT
TRBV7-2	TRBJ2-5	.	.	CASSLGGTFIQETQYF	TGTGCCAGCAGCTTAGGGGGGACCTTCATCCAAGAGACCCAGTACTTC
TRBV20-1	TRBJ2-3	few	TRBD1	CSARRTGLTDTQYF	TGCAGTGCTAGACGGACAGGGCTCACAGATACGCAGTATTTT
TRBV6-1	TRBJ1-4	few	.	CASRQAVSNEKLFF	TGTGCCAGCCGGCAGGCGGTTTCTAATGAAAAACTGTTTTTT
TRBV20-1	TRBJ2-1	few	.	CSAEGGRATHNEQFF	TGCAGTGCCGAAGGTGGCAGGGCCACACACAATGAGCAGTTCTTC
TRBV10-3	TRBJ2-1	few	.	CAISAGPVTEQFF	TGTGCCATCAGTGCGGGGCCAGTCACTGAGCAGTTCTTC
TRBV29-1	TRBJ2-2	.	TRBD2	CSVGAGDIYGELFF	TGCAGCGTAGGAGCGGGAGATATTTACGGGGAGCTGTTTTTT
TRBV7-8	TRBJ1-2	few	TRBD1	CASSLVGTGGGYGYTF	TGTGCCAGCAGCTTAGTAGGGACAGGGGGAGGGTATGGCTACACCTTC
TRBV28	TRBJ1-2	.	.	CASSLMAFGYTF	TGTGCCAGCAGTCTGATGGCTTTCGGCTACACCTTC
TRBV27	TRBJ2-7	.	TRBD1	CASSISRTGGFTYEQYF	TGTGCCAGCAGTATTTCCCGGACAGGGGGATTTACATACGAGCAGTACTTC